This T cell receptor (beta chain) was observed in a study of shared clonotypes between healthy human individuals. Study-wide results and caveats: Memory subsets generally showed lower estimated richness than naive subsets. Unshared clonotypes carried lower generation probabilities than those common to all four donors.

The V end lost 4 bases, the J end lost 3 bases, and 15 bases lay between the germline ends. The germline V gene has CDR1 MDHEN and CDR2 SYDVKM. This CDR3 spans 15 amino acids. About this clone itself: The target antigen is unknown.

Assay execution proceeded at the deep level. Clones were sequenced by immunoSEQ multiplex PCR, and TCRdb holds only the in-frame ones, with some missing. The sample carries some 2.3 million clones, approximately 93% recorded once. The chain combines TRBV28 with TRBJ1-2; D gene ambiguous. The specimen sequenced was naive CD4+ T cells from PBMCs. As to subset: CD45RA+ positively selected. The clonotype comes from a man in his late teens or twenties in good health. Some clones in this sample may be carry-over from other donors' samples. CDR3 nucleotide sequence: TGTGCCAGCAGTTCCCCGACACCCTTTGACTATGGCTACACCTTC. Translating gives CASSSPTPFDYGYTF.